This T cell receptor (beta chain) was identified during a study of identical twins. TCRdb reprocessed the 5' RACE reads with MiXCR, giving one entry per CDR3 protein. The sample yields about 240,000 distinct CDR3 sequences, about 10% seen once. This CDR3 is 16 amino acids long. Deletions cut 6 bases from V and 6 bases from J, with 22 bases between. Germline values: CDR1 MNHEY, CDR2 SVGEGT. The sequenced material came from memory T cells sorted from blood. The clonotype was recovered from a man aged 50 or older in good health. The chain combines TRBV6-2 or TRBV6-3 with TRBJ2-3; D perhaps matches TRBD1 (5 bases). The CDR3 loop reads CASSFRRRGASDTQYF. DNA for the CDR3: TGTGCCAGCAGCTTCCGACGAAGGGGCGCCTCGGATACGCAGTATTTT.